A selection of T cell receptor beta chains follows, all from one sample in a study of CD8 T cells in ankylosing spondylitis. From the 5' RACE reads, TCRdb called clonotypes with MiXCR, one entry per CDR3 protein. Here the sample spans around 770,000 distinct CDR3 sequences, about 11% being singletons. Sequencing input: blood, either unsorted or a sorted T cell fraction (not recorded which). All receptors derive from a male donor with ankylosing spondylitis. Both conserved end residues are part of each CDR3. The order of the fields is V gene, J gene, CDR3 length, CDR3 protein.

TRBV5-1	TRBJ1-6	16	CASSLTGDRYNSPLHF
TRBV12-3/TRBV12-4	TRBJ2-7	14	CASRVAGGTNEQYF
TRBV20-1	TRBJ1-2	12	CSAKDRGYGYTF
TRBV20-1	TRBJ2-7	11	CSVQQGLEQYF
TRBV29-1	TRBJ2-5	15	CSVEITGGERETQYF
TRBV11-1	TRBJ1-1	13	CASTPQIGLEAFF
TRBV27	TRBJ1-2	14	CASRNSGTNYGYTF
TRBV6-1	TRBJ2-1	13	CASSGWKSNEQFF
TRBV5-1	TRBJ1-1	15	CASSWGDRVGTEAFF
TRBV7-2	TRBJ2-5	14	CASSLLGDEETQYF
TRBV12-3/TRBV12-4	TRBJ2-1	16	CASSWTLRTLGDEQFF
TRBV7-2	TRBJ1-6	15	CASSLGTGWNSPLHF
TRBV20-1	TRBJ2-7	13	CSAFRAGSYEQYF
TRBV5-1	TRBJ2-7	14	CASSGTGNFNEQYF
TRBV4-3	TRBJ2-5	15	CASSQEAGSQETQYF
TRBV15	TRBJ1-6	14	CATSRDRGNSPLHF
TRBV7-2	TRBJ2-7	13	CASSYRTSPEQYF
TRBV20-1	TRBJ1-1	14	CSASLGGPNTEAFF
TRBV7-9	TRBJ2-1	12	CASSSPGHRRFF
TRBV20-1	TRBJ2-5	13	CSARTSAEETQYF
TRBV20-1	TRBJ2-7	13	CSARDLLGYEQYF
TRBV12-3/TRBV12-4	TRBJ1-5	16	CASSPPGTAYNQPQHF
TRBV20-1	TRBJ2-7	13	CSAERASSYEQYF
TRBV9	TRBJ2-3	14	CASSVGMAPDTQYF
TRBV4-3	TRBJ1-5	13	CASSREYNQPQHF
TRBV7-9	TRBJ1-4	13	CASRRDRGEKLFF
TRBV5-1	TRBJ2-5	15	CASSLSGEVHETQYF
TRBV20-1	TRBJ2-7	13	CSASDRGLYEQYF
TRBV4-3	TRBJ1-4	14	CASSLVGRGEKLFF
TRBV12-3/TRBV12-4	TRBJ2-1	12	CASSFWVNEQFF
TRBV7-1	TRBJ2-7	12	CAGSGLRAEQYF
TRBV20-1	TRBJ2-1	14	CSASSSGGYNEQFF
TRBV28	TRBJ2-7	14	CASSSSGISDEQYF
TRBV5-1	TRBJ2-3	15	CASSLRRGSTDTQYF
TRBV5-1	TRBJ1-1	14	CASSFGQRNTEAFF
TRBV20-1	TRBJ1-1	13	CSARDDPDTEAFF
TRBV7-2	TRBJ2-5	15	CASSLKRQTQETQYF
TRBV20-1	TRBJ1-5	14	CSAIPGRYDQPQHF
TRBV5-1	TRBJ1-3	14	CASSFTGSGDTIYF
TRBV27	TRBJ2-3	13	CASGAGGRHTQYF
TRBV6-1	TRBJ1-6	14	CASSEAGGNSPLHF
TRBV7-9	TRBJ2-5	17	CASSPQVGRGRWETQYF
TRBV7-7	TRBJ2-5	14	CASSWGQGQETQYF
TRBV7-3	TRBJ1-6	16	CASSLRRTGGNSPLHF
TRBV7-3	TRBJ2-5	18	CASSLGYSGGPLQETQYF
TRBV5-1	TRBJ2-5	16	CASSLGLTGALETQYF
TRBV20-1	TRBJ1-2	13	CSARGQGGGGYTF
TRBV24-1	TRBJ2-1	17	CATSDNRASQQGVEQFF
TRBV7-2	TRBJ1-2	15	CASSLGYSENYGYTF